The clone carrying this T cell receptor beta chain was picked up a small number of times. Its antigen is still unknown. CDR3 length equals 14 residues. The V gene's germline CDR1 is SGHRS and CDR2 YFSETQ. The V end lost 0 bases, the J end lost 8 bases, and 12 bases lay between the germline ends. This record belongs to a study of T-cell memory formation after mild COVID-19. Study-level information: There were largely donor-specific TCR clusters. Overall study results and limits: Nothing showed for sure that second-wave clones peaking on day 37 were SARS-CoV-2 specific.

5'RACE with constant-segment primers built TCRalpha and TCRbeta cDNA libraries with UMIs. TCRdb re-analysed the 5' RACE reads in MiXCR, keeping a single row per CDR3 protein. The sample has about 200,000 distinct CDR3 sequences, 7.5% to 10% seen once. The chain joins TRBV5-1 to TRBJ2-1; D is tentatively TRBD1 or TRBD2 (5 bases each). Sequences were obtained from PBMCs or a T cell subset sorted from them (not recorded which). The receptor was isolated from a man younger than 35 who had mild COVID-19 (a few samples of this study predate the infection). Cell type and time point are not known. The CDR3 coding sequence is TGCGCCAGCAGCTTGGCCGGGGCGAAGGATGAGCAGTTCTTC. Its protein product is CASSLAGAKDEQFF.